A single sample is the source of the 19 T cell receptor beta chains below, sequenced in a study of blood T cell repertoires in COVID-19. TCRdb's table, derived via immunoSEQ multiplex PCR, lists solely in-frame clones and lacks some. Among about 80,000 clones listed, approximately 80% were seen once. The specimen sequenced was peripheral blood. All receptors derive from a woman aged 70 to 79 with acute or convalescent COVID-19.

The rearrangement links TRBV30 to TRBJ2-1; TRBD1 might be the D (6 bases). CDR3 length: 13 residues. V was cut by 2 bases and J by 9 bases, with 14 bases left in between. Germline V gene data show CDR1 as GTSNPN and CDR2 as SVGIG (reference sequence). Here the CDR3 DNA reads TGTGCCTGGAGTTGGTTGAGAGGGGGTGAGCAGTTCTTC. It codes for CAWSWLRGGEQFF.

The chain is built from TRBV29-1 and TRBJ1-2, with D uncertain. Germline V gene data show CDR1 as SQVTM and CDR2 as ANQGSEA. This CDR3 comprises 12 residues. The ends were cut back, 3 bases at V and 3 bases at J, with 8 bases in the middle. The CDR3 nucleotides read TGCAGCGTTGACTCGACTGACTATGGCTACACCTTC. As protein: CSVDSTDYGYTF.

The chain uses TRBV3-1 (or the pseudogene TRBV3-2) and TRBJ1-3, with 8 bases identical to TRBD1. V dropped 8 bases and J dropped 0; count of bases not matched to a gene: 9. This CDR3 region has 16 residues. Germline loops: CDR1 LGHDT, CDR2 YNNKEL (reference sequence). CDR3 sequence (DNA): TGTGCCAGCTCGCCGGGACAGGCTATCTCTGGAAACACCATATATTTT. Translating it yields CASSPGQAISGNTIYF.

V usage is TRBV27 and J usage is TRBJ2-2, with D possibly TRBD2 on 5 matching bases. The CDR3 consists of 15 residues. The V gene lost 6 bases and the J gene lost 5 bases, with 16 bases spanning the gap. The germline V gene encodes CDR1 MNHEY and CDR2 SMNVEV (reference sequence). The CDR3 sequence: CASSHDPGGTGELFF. Here the CDR3 DNA reads TGTGCCAGCAGCCATGACCCAGGAGGTACCGGGGAGCTGTTTTTT.

J is TRBJ2-1 and V is TRBV3-1 (or the pseudogene TRBV3-2); D remains unclear. The V gene's germline CDR1 is LGHDT and CDR2 YNNKEL (reference sequence). Trimming stripped 1 base from V and 6 bases from J, with 16 bases between. The CDR3 covers 16 residues. CDR3: CASSQVPSAVSNEQFF. Written as DNA, the CDR3 is TGTGCCAGCAGCCAAGTTCCCAGCGCCGTTAGCAATGAGCAGTTCTTC.

The chain has TRBV6-5 and TRBJ2-7, with 9 bases fitting TRBD1. Germline lookup yields CDR1 MNHEY and CDR2 SVGAGI. J was trimmed by 0 bases and V by 2 bases; bases with no gene match: 5. CDR3 length equals 16 residues. CDR3 residues: CASSYGTGKSSYEQYF. CDR3 sequence (DNA): TGTGCCAGCAGTTACGGGACAGGGAAGAGCTCCTACGAGCAGTACTTC.

This clone was counted a few times. The gene calls are TRBV5-8 and TRBJ2-3, with TRBD2 identical over 7 bases. Per the germline V gene, CDR1 is SGHTS and CDR2 is YDEGEE. J lost 2 bases, V lost 0 bases, and 9 bases had no gene match. The CDR3 is 17 amino acids. As DNA, the CDR3 is TGTGCCAGCAGCTTGGGAACAGCGGGGCACGACACAGATACGCAGTATTTT. Translating gives CASSLGTAGHDTDTQYF.

The genes are TRBV20-1 and TRBJ2-7; D might be TRBD2 (6 bases). V shed 3 bases and J shed 4 bases, with 19 bases lying between them. Per the germline V gene, CDR1 is DFQATT and CDR2 is SNEGSKA (reference sequence). The CDR3 is made up of 15 amino acids. The CDR3: CSASSPRLVGYEQYF. Written as DNA, the CDR3 is TGCAGTGCTAGTTCCCCCAGACTAGTAGGATACGAGCAGTACTTC.

The gene calls are TRBV19 and TRBJ1-1; 8 bases are a match to TRBD1. Germline loops: CDR1 LNHDA, CDR2 SQIVND (reference sequence). J lost 4 bases, V lost 0 bases, and 4 bases had no gene match. There are 15 residues in the CDR3. The CDR3 sequence: CASSIEDRVGTEAFF. CDR3 DNA: TGTGCCAGTAGTATAGAGGACAGGGTGGGCACTGAAGCTTTCTTT. The complete variable domain, with remaining parts taken from reference TRBV19 and TRBJ1-1, reads DGGITQSPKYLFRKEGQNVTLSCEQNLNHDAMYWYRQDPGQGLRLIYYSQIVNDFQKGDIAEGYSVSREKKESFPLTVTSAQKNPTAFYLCASSIEDRVGTEAFFGQGTRLTVV.

This clone was detected once. The rearrangement uses TRBV14 and TRBJ2-7; 10 bases line up with TRBD2. The CDR3 length is 15 residues. The V and J ends lost 0 bases and 6 bases, in that order; junction bases with no gene match: 5. CDR1 and CDR2 from the germline V gene are SGHDN and FVKESK. CDR3 DNA: TGTGCCAGCAGCCAAGATGGACTAGCGGTCCTCGAGCAGTACTTC. It codes for CASSQDGLAVLEQYF.

The chain joins TRBV10-2 to TRBJ1-5, with D perhaps matching TRBD1 (6 bases). The CDR3 runs to 15 residues. The V and J ends lost 9 bases and 5 bases respectively, with 20 bases between them. The germline gives CDR1 WSHSY, CDR2 SAAADI. Here the CDR3 DNA reads TGCGCCAGTTCGATAGGGGGATTTGGGGATCAGCCCCAGCATTTT. Its translation is CASSIGGFGDQPQHF.

The chain combines TRBV19 with TRBJ2-3, with 8 bases matching TRBD1. The trim removed 4 bases at V and 0 bases at J, leaving 9 bases unmatched. Germline CDR1 LNHDA, CDR2 SQIVND (reference sequence). The CDR3 extends over 17 amino acids. As DNA, the CDR3 is TGTGCCAGTAGTAAGGCAGGGGGCGAAAGAAGCACAGATACGCAGTATTTT. It encodes CASSKAGGERSTDTQYF.

The chain uses TRBV30 and TRBJ2-7, with 8 positions matching TRBD1. The trim removed 0 bases at V and 12 bases at J, leaving 7 bases unmatched. Germline-derived CDR1 and CDR2 are GTSNPN and SVGIG (reference sequence). This CDR3 has 12 amino acids. The CDR3 protein is CAWSVLGQDRYF. The CDR3 coding sequence is TGTGCCTGGAGTGTACTGGGACAGGATCGGTACTTC. The full variable domain, completed using reference TRBV30 and TRBJ2-7, is SQTIHQWPATLVQPVGSPLSLECTVEGTSNPNLYWYRQAAGRGLQLLFYSVGIGQISSEVPQNLSASRPQDRQFILSSKKLLLSDSGFYLCAWSVLGQDRYFGPGTRLTVT.

The J gene is TRBJ2-5, the V gene TRBV19; the D gene is possibly TRBD2 (5 bases). Germline CDR1 and CDR2: LNHDA and SQIVND (reference sequence). The CDR3 has 13 amino acids. V was shortened by 5 bases and J by 4 bases, with 11 bases between the two germline ends. Here the CDR3 reads CASSLRRGETQYF. Here the CDR3 DNA reads TGTGCCAGTAGTTTGCGCCGGGGAGAGACCCAGTACTTC.

This clone has just a few counts. The rearrangement links TRBV11-2 to TRBJ2-1; 10 nucleotides align to TRBD2. This CDR3 is built from 16 residues. V gave up 2 bases and J gave up 8 bases; unmatched junction bases: 9. Germline CDR1 reads SGHAT; CDR2 reads FQNNGV. CDR3 nucleotide sequence: TGTGCCAGCAGCTTAAACCCTAGCGGGAGTAATTATGAGCAGTTCTTC. Protein sequence: CASSLNPSGSNYEQFF.

The CDR3 coding sequence is TGTGCCAGCAGTGTTTCCCCGGGTGGTTCCGGGGAGCTGTTTTTT. Translated: CASSVSPGGSGELFF. The chain uses TRBV2 and TRBJ2-2, with D hard to call. This CDR3 comprises 15 residues. Germline CDR1 and CDR2: SNHLY and FYNNEI. The V end was cut by 4 bases, the J end by 6 bases, with 15 bases between.

This clone was found a few times. The CDR3 DNA reads as TGTGCCAGCAGCTTGGGGGAGAACACAGATACGCAGTATTTT. It translates to CASSLGENTDTQYF. This chain connects TRBV5-5 to TRBJ2-3; TRBD2 is a possible D gene (5 bases). V lost 0 bases and J 2 bases, leaving 7 bases between the germline ends. Per the germline V gene, CDR1 is SGHKS and CDR2 is YYEKEE (reference sequence). This CDR3 contains 14 residues.

The CDR3 here is CASPDPRGIGTDTQYF. The DNA of the CDR3 is TGTGCCAGCCCTGACCCCAGGGGGATCGGCACAGATACGCAGTATTTT. The chain carries TRBV2 and TRBJ2-3; 7 nucleotides match TRBD1. This CDR3 is built from 16 residues. The germline CDR1 and CDR2 sequences are SNHLY and FYNNEI. With 8 bases clipped from V and 1 base from J, the junction kept 12 bases outside the gene matches.

This clone has only a few counts. The chain employs TRBV18 and TRBJ1-2, with a tentative D call TRBD1 (5 bases). This CDR3 has 14 amino acids. Germline V gene data show CDR1 as KGHSH and CDR2 as LQKENI. With 3 bases removed from V and 1 base from J, the gap between germline ends came to 9 bases. DNA for the CDR3: TGTGCCAGCTCACCGAGACAGAGTAACTATGGCTACACCTTC. Protein: CASSPRQSNYGYTF.